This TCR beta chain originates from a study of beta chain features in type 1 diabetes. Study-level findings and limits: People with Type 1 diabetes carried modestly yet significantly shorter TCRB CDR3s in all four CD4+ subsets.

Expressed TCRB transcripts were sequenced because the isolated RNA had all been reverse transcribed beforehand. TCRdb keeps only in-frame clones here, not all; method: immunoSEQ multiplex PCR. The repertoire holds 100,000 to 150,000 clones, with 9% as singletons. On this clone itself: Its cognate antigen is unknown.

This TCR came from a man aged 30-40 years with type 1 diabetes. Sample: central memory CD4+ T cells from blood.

The CDR3 DNA reads TGTGCCAGCAGCGAAGGACAGGGGAGCTATGGCTACACCTTC. Translation gives CASSEGQGSYGYTF. The V and J genes are TRBV5-4 and TRBJ1-2, with 9 bases that match TRBD1. CDR1 SGHNT and CDR2 YYREEE come from the germline V gene (reference sequence). The CDR3 totals 14 residues. The V segment lost 4 bases and the J segment 4 bases; nucleotides outside the gene matches: 5.